The 17 T cell receptor beta chains below were found in one sample sequenced in a study of blood T cell repertoires in COVID-19. Sequencing used immunoSEQ multiplex PCR; TCRdb keeps in-frame clones, though not all of them. This sample has around 130,000 clones; roughly 81% occur once, and the top ten carry around 13%. The specimen sequenced was peripheral blood. The receptors were gathered from a human donor in a cohort sampled during active COVID-19.

The rearrangement joins TRBV2 to TRBJ1-2; D possibly corresponds to TRBD1 (5 bases). Germline V gene lookup returns CDR1 SNHLY and CDR2 FYNNEI. The CDR3 runs to 12 residues. V lost 6 bases and J 2 bases, leaving 7 bases between the germline ends. This CDR3 is CASRQANYGYTF. The DNA for the CDR3 is TGTGCCAGCAGACAGGCCAACTATGGCTACACCTTC.

The chain joins TRBV12-3 or TRBV12-4 to TRBJ2-3; D gene uncertain. Trimming shortened V by 10 bases and J by 4 bases, and 15 bases separated the two germline ends. This CDR3 comprises 13 residues. In DNA form, the CDR3 reads TGTGCCACCCGAGTTCACTCGCCAGATACGCAGTATTTT. This translates into CATRVHSPDTQYF.

The chain has TRBV5-6 and TRBJ2-7; 13 nucleotides match TRBD2. Germline CDR1 SGHDT, CDR2 YYEEEE. V dropped 3 bases and J dropped 7; count of bases not matched to a gene: 10. The length of the CDR3 is 16 residues. As DNA, the CDR3 is TGTGCCAGCAGCTACCAGACTAGCGGGGGGCGCGGGGAGCAGTACTTC. Its protein is CASSYQTSGGRGEQYF.

The V gene is TRBV12-3 or TRBV12-4, the J gene TRBJ2-1; D might be TRBD1 (5 bases). The length of the CDR3 is 13 residues. V was pared by 2 bases and J by 12 bases, with 14 bases between. The chain's CDR3 is CASSLSRAGRQFF. The CDR3 DNA sequence: TGTGCCAGCAGTTTATCCAGGGCTGGTAGGCAGTTCTTC.

The chain uses TRBV19 and TRBJ2-7, with a possible D match to TRBD2 (5 bases). Germline V gives CDR1 LNHDA, CDR2 SQIVND (reference sequence). CDR3 size: 13 residues. Trimming removed 6 bases at V and 3 bases at J, with 12 bases between. In nucleotides, the CDR3 is TGTGCCAGTAGCCCCCTAGAGGGCTACGAGCAGTACTTC. As protein: CASSPLEGYEQYF.

The chain employs TRBV5-1 and TRBJ2-3, with D perhaps matching TRBD2 (5 bases). Trimming cost V 0 bases and J 5 bases, with 13 bases left between them. Germline V gene sequence: CDR1 SGHRS, CDR2 YFSETQ. The CDR3 covers 15 residues. Here the CDR3 DNA reads TGCGCCAGCAGCTTGGAGTGGGGAGTAAGAGATACGCAGTATTTT. Its protein product is CASSLEWGVRDTQYF.

V gene TRBV5-1 combines with J gene TRBJ2-6; TRBD1 is a possible D gene (5 bases). Germline CDR1 is SGHRS and CDR2 is YFSETQ. The V end lost 0 bases, the J end lost 4 bases, and 11 bases lay between the germline ends. CDR3 length equals 16 residues. The CDR3 here is CASSLAPGYGANVLTF. The CDR3 DNA reads TGCGCCAGCAGCTTGGCTCCAGGGTACGGGGCCAACGTCCTGACTTTC.

This clone was observed once. The rearrangement links TRBV7-2 to TRBJ2-2, with 11 bases lining up with TRBD1. The CDR3 is made up of 15 amino acids. J gave up 9 bases and V 5 bases, and 8 bases lay outside the gene matches. CDR1 SGHTA and CDR2 FQGNSA come from the germline V gene. This CDR3 reads CASSPGQGGLRELFF. In nucleotides, the CDR3 is TGTGCCAGCAGCCCGGGACAGGGGGGCCTGAGGGAGCTGTTTTTT. The entire variable domain, with the rest obtained from reference TRBV7-2 and TRBJ2-2, is as follows: GAGVSQSPSNKVTEKGKDVELRCDPISGHTALYWYRQSLGQGLEFLIYFQGNSAPDKSGLPSDRFSAERTGGSVSTLTIQRTQQEDSAVYLCASSPGQGGLRELFFGEGSRLTVL.

The gene calls are TRBV3-1 (or the pseudogene TRBV3-2) and TRBJ2-3, with 9 bases identical to TRBD1. J gave up 4 bases and V 3 bases, and 5 bases lay outside the gene matches. The CDR3 is 15 amino acids. From germline, CDR1 is LGHDT and CDR2 YNNKEL (reference sequence). Here the CDR3 reads CASSHTGGAADTQYF. Written as DNA, the CDR3 is TGTGCCAGCAGCCATACAGGGGGCGCGGCAGATACGCAGTATTTT.

V usage is TRBV7-9 and J usage is TRBJ2-7; 9 bases agree with TRBD1. The V gene end was trimmed by 4 bases and the J gene end by 3 bases; junction bases not matched to a gene: 7. The CDR3 is 15 residues long. CDR1 SEHNR and CDR2 FQNEAQ come from the germline V gene (reference sequence). The CDR3 DNA is TGTGCCAGCAGCTCTCCGGGACAGGGTCTCTACGAGCAGTACTTC. Its translation is CASSSPGQGLYEQYF.

This chain links TRBV2 with TRBJ1-2; TRBD1 aligns across 7 bases. Per germline, CDR1 SNHLY and CDR2 FYNNEI. CDR3 length: 14 amino acids. With V trimmed by 2 bases and J by 8 bases, 8 bases remained unmatched. The CDR3 nucleotides read TGTGCCAGCAGTGAAAGGGGGCAGGGTTGGGGCTACACCTTC. It specifies CASSERGQGWGYTF.

This chain uses TRBV7-9 with TRBJ2-5; D gene uncertain. The CDR3 has 15 amino acids. V shed 8 bases and J shed 3 bases, with 19 bases lying between them. In germline, CDR1 is SEHNR, CDR2 FQNEAQ (reference sequence). CDR3 region: CASLSWPTLKETQYF. The CDR3 DNA follows: TGTGCCAGCCTCTCCTGGCCCACATTGAAAGAGACCCAGTACTTC. The complete variable domain, with remaining parts taken from reference TRBV7-9 and TRBJ2-5, reads DTGVSQNPRHKITKRGQNVTFRCDPISEHNRLYWYRQTLGQGPEFLTYFQNEAQLEKSRLLSDRFSAERPKGSFSTLEIQRTEQGDSAMYLCASLSWPTLKETQYFGPGTRLLVL.

The chain recombines TRBV19 with TRBJ2-7, with D tentatively TRBD1 (8 bases). V gave up 6 bases and J gave up 4 bases, with 13 bases separating them. CDR1 is LNHDA and CDR2 is SQIVND in the germline V gene (reference sequence). The CDR3 consists of 13 residues. This CDR3 reads CASRNRGGYEQYF. The CDR3 nucleotides are TGTGCCAGTAGAAACAGGGGGGGGTACGAGCAGTACTTC.

V and J are TRBV19 and TRBJ1-2; D might be TRBD1 (5 bases). The CDR3 has 13 amino acids. V was cut by 5 bases and J by 4 bases, with 11 bases left in between. CDR1 is LNHDA and CDR2 is SQIVND in the germline V gene (reference sequence). CDR3 in DNA: TGTGCCAGTAGTCCCCGGGGGGGCTATGGCTACACCTTC. It encodes CASSPRGGYGYTF.

The chain combines TRBV18 with TRBJ2-7; TRBD2 aligns across 9 bases. J was trimmed by 6 bases and V by 3 bases; bases with no gene match: 9. There are 15 residues in the CDR3. Looked up from germline, CDR1 is KGHSH and CDR2 is LQKENI. In DNA, the CDR3 is TGTGCCAGCTCACCCCCGGGACTAGCCTCAAGCGAGCAGTACTTC. Translated: CASSPPGLASSEQYF. The whole variable domain, remainder taken from reference TRBV18 and TRBJ2-7, is NAGVMQNPRHLVRRRGQEARLRCSPMKGHSHVYWYRQLPEEGLKFMVYLQKENIIDESGMPKERFSAEFPKEGPSILRIQQVVRGDSAAYFCASSPPGLASSEQYFGPGTRLTVT.

The chain recombines TRBV19 with TRBJ1-2, with a tentative D call TRBD1 (6 bases). The CDR3 covers 15 residues. Germline CDR1 and CDR2: LNHDA and SQIVND (reference sequence). V dropped 1 base and J dropped 4 bases, with 13 bases sitting between them. CDR3 in amino acids: CASSIAGRGTYGYTF. The CDR3 nucleotides read TGTGCCAGTAGTATAGCTGGCAGGGGTACCTATGGCTACACCTTC.

The CDR3 DNA is TGTGCCAGCAGCTTGGCCGTCGGGGTGGGGGGCTACGAGCAGTACTTC. It yields the protein CASSLAVGVGGYEQYF. The chain combines TRBV5-6 with TRBJ2-7; possible D gene TRBD2, 6 bases. Germline assignment: CDR1 SGHDT and CDR2 YYEEEE. CDR3 size: 16 residues. Trimming removed 0 bases at V and 3 bases at J, with 16 bases between.